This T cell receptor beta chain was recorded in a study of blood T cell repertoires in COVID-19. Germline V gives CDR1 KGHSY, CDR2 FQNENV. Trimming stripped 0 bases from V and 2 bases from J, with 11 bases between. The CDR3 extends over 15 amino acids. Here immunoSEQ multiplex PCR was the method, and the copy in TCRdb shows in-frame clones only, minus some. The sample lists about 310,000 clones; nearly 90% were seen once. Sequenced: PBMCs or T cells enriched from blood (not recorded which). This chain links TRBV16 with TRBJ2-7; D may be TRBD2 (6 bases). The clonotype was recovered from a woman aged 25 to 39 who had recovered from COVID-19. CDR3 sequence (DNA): TGTGCCAGCAGCCAATCGGGGACTGATACCTACGAGCAGTACTTC. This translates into CASSQSGTDTYEQYF.